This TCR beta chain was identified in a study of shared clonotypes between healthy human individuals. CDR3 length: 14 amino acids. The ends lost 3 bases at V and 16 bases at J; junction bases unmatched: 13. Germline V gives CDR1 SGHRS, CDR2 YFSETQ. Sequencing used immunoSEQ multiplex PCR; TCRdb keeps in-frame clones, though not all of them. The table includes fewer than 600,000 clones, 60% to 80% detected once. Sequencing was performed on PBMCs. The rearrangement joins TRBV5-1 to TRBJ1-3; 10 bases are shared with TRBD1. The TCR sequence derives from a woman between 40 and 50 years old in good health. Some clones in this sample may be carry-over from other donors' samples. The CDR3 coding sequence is TGCGCCAGCAGCTCGACAGGGGGCCCCAGCCCGTTCTATTTT. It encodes CASSSTGGPSPFYF. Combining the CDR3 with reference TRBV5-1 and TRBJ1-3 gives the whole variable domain KAGVTQTPRYLIKTRGQQVTLSCSPISGHRSVSWYQQTPGQGLQFLFEYFSETQRNKGNFPGRFSGRQFSNSRSEMNVSTLELGDSALYLCASSSTGGPSPFYFGEGSWLTVV.